Each of the 17 T cell receptor beta chains below was sequenced from the same sample in a study of shared clonotypes between healthy human individuals (dated by TCRdb to between 2020 and 2021). The library was generated by the immunoSEQ multiplex PCR assay. In TCRdb, the immuneACCESS table is reduced to in-frame sequences with V and J assigned. These tables do not hold every clone; where another copy was compared, an unresolved V gene accounts for under half, and the others remain unexplained. The sample table contains some 500,000 clones; only one count was recorded for 96% of them. The top ten clonotypes cover roughly 0.06% of the sample. Sequenced sample: naive CD4+ T cells sorted from blood. This sample's cell subset or site label indicates: CD45RA+ positively selected. These receptor sequences come from a woman under 40 in good health.

The chain carries TRBV19 and TRBJ1-5; D is unresolved. This CDR3 contains 13 residues. V lost 5 bases and J lost 6, with 11 bases in between. Germline CDR1 is LNHDA and CDR2 is SQIVND (reference sequence). The CDR3 DNA sequence: TGTGCCAGTAGTCTCCCTGTAGGTCAGCCCCAGCATTTT. Its translation: CASSLPVGQPQHF.

The V call is TRBV2, the J call TRBJ2-7, with 9 bases identical to TRBD1. Per germline, CDR1 SNHLY and CDR2 FYNNEI. V lost 6 bases to trimming and J lost 7 bases; unmatched junction nucleotides: 10. The CDR3 totals 14 residues. In nucleotides, the CDR3 is TGTGCCAGCAGGGACAGGGGTGGGGTGGGGGAGCAGTACTTC. Its protein is CASRDRGGVGEQYF.

The V call is TRBV7-2, the J call TRBJ1-6; D possibly corresponds to TRBD1 (5 bases). Germline lookup yields CDR1 SGHTA and CDR2 FQGNSA. V lost 5 bases and J 3 bases, leaving 17 bases between the germline ends. The CDR3 has 17 amino acids. CDR3 DNA sequence: TGTGCCAGCAGCCTCAGTGTACAGGAGTTCTATAATTCACCCCTCCACTTT. The encoded protein is CASSLSVQEFYNSPLHF.

V and J are TRBV29-1 and TRBJ1-2, with 9 positions matching TRBD1. This CDR3 has 13 residues. The trim removed 6 bases at V and 5 bases at J, leaving 7 bases unmatched. Germline V gene lookup returns CDR1 SQVTM and CDR2 ANQGSEA. CDR3 region: CSVPDRGRYGYTF. CDR3 DNA sequence: TGCAGCGTCCCGGACAGGGGCCGGTATGGCTACACCTTC.

The chain couples TRBV9 to TRBJ1-3; weak D call: TRBD1 (5 bases). Trimming removed 0 bases from V and 4 bases from J, with 11 bases in between. The CDR3 contains 15 residues. The germline V gene has CDR1 SGDLS and CDR2 YYNGEE. The CDR3 DNA follows: TGTGCCAGCAGCGTAGGGACCCGGGGGGGAAACACCATATATTTT. Translation: CASSVGTRGGNTIYF.

The CDR3, as DNA: TGCAGCGTTGAGGGGGAAGGTATTGGGGAGACCCAGTACTTC. It is translated as CSVEGEGIGETQYF. The V call is TRBV29-1, the J call TRBJ2-5; D could derive from TRBD1 or TRBD2 (5 bases each). The CDR3 spans 14 residues. Trimming took 3 bases from V and 5 from J, leaving 16 bases between them. In germline, CDR1 is SQVTM, CDR2 ANQGSEA.

This clone was counted a single time. The chain recombines TRBV7-7 with TRBJ2-5, with a weak D call TRBD2 (5 bases). Trimming left V 5 bases short and J 2 bases short, with 12 bases between. The germline gives CDR1 SSHAT, CDR2 FNYEAQ (reference sequence). CDR3 length: 14 amino acids. In DNA form, the CDR3 reads TGTGCCAGCAGCCAATCCAGCGGACAAGAGACCCAGTACTTC. It specifies CASSQSSGQETQYF.

The chain combines TRBV6-6 with TRBJ2-1, with a possible D match to TRBD2 (5 bases). CDR1 MNHNY and CDR2 SVGAGI come from the germline V gene (reference sequence). V was trimmed by 2 bases and J by 0 bases, leaving 8 bases between them. CDR3 length: 15 amino acids. Written as DNA, the CDR3 is TGTGCCAGCAGTTACGCGGGTAGCTCCTACAATGAGCAGTTCTTC. It specifies CASSYAGSSYNEQFF.

The chain employs TRBV29-1 and TRBJ1-1; D remains ambiguous. V was cut by 8 bases and J by 7 bases, with 5 bases left in between. CDR3 length equals 8 residues. Germline V gene lookup returns CDR1 SQVTM and CDR2 ANQGSEA. The CDR3 reads CSPREAFF. The CDR3 DNA is TGCAGCCCTCGTGAAGCTTTCTTT. The variable domain in full, with the rest retrieved from reference TRBV29-1 and TRBJ1-1, is SAVISQKPSRDICQRGTSLTIQCQVDSQVTMMFWYRQQPGQSLTLIATANQGSEATYESGFVIDKFPISRPNLTFSTLTVSNMSPEDSSIYLCSPREAFFGQGTRLTVV.

The rearrangement links TRBV2 to TRBJ1-2; 8 bases are shared with TRBD1. CDR1 SNHLY and CDR2 FYNNEI come from the germline V gene. V trimming: 5 bases; J trimming: 2 bases; junction bases outside the gene matches: 4. The CDR3 is 14 amino acids. CDR3 DNA: TGTGCCAGCAGTAGGGACAGGCGAAACTATGGCTACACCTTC. Translating it yields CASSRDRRNYGYTF.

The CDR3 sequence is CASSLLLAGVGTPQFF. CDR3 DNA: TGCGCCAGCAGCCTACTTCTAGCGGGCGTTGGGACGCCGCAGTTCTTC. The chain couples TRBV5-1 to TRBJ2-1, with 8 positions matching TRBD2. The ends lost 4 bases at V and 12 bases at J; junction bases unmatched: 18. The CDR3 is 16 residues long. CDR1 is SGHRS, CDR2 YFSETQ, per germline.

This rearrangement joins TRBV9 to TRBJ2-7; 7 positions agree with TRBD2. This CDR3 contains 16 residues. Germline V gives CDR1 SGDLS, CDR2 YYNGEE. V lost 4 bases to trimming and J lost 1 base; unmatched junction nucleotides: 11. The CDR3 nucleotides read TGTGCCAGCAGCCCTCCTAGCGGTAAGAGTTCCTACGAGCAGTACTTC. Its protein product is CASSPPSGKSSYEQYF.

The J gene is TRBJ1-1, the V gene TRBV19; D may be TRBD1 (6 bases). The CDR3 is made up of 17 amino acids. Trimming pared 1 base from V and 4 bases from J, leaving 19 bases between. Germline loops: CDR1 LNHDA, CDR2 SQIVND (reference sequence). The chain's CDR3 is CASSIGEGVPWSTEAFF. The CDR3 coding sequence is TGTGCCAGTAGTATAGGGGAGGGGGTCCCCTGGAGCACTGAAGCTTTCTTT.

This sequence joins TRBV18 and TRBJ2-7; 9 bases are a match to TRBD2. The CDR3 has 15 residues. CDR1 and CDR2 (germline): KGHSH, LQKENI. With V trimmed by 0 bases and J by 5 bases, 5 bases remained unmatched. The CDR3 loop is CASSPPKGLANEQYF. The CDR3 nucleotides are TGTGCCAGCTCACCACCGAAGGGACTAGCTAACGAGCAGTACTTC. The complete variable domain, with remaining parts taken from reference TRBV18 and TRBJ2-7, reads NAGVMQNPRHLVRRRGQEARLRCSPMKGHSHVYWYRQLPEEGLKFMVYLQKENIIDESGMPKERFSAEFPKEGPSILRIQQVVRGDSAAYFCASSPPKGLANEQYFGPGTRLTVT.

The genes are TRBV9 and TRBJ1-3; TRBD1 might be the D (5 bases). Trimming removed 3 bases from V and 1 base from J, with 8 bases in between. This CDR3 comprises 14 residues. The germline gives CDR1 SGDLS, CDR2 YYNGEE. The CDR3 region is CASSAGGSGNTIYF. As DNA, the CDR3 is TGTGCCAGCAGCGCCGGGGGGTCTGGAAACACCATATATTTT.

The gene calls are TRBV15 and TRBJ2-5, with D uncertain. Looked up from germline, CDR1 is LNHNV and CDR2 is YYDKDF (reference sequence). V lost 0 bases to trimming and J lost 3 bases, with 5 bases between them. The CDR3 has 13 amino acids. CDR3 in amino acids: CATSRDLEETQYF. The CDR3 nucleotides are TGTGCCACCAGCAGAGATTTAGAAGAGACCCAGTACTTC.

A remark on this clone: The sample holds other DNA sequences that translate to the same CDR3. This sequence joins TRBV5-1 and TRBJ2-5; the D is unclear. The CDR3 is 11 residues long. CDR1 is SGHRS and CDR2 is YFSETQ in the germline V gene. Trimming removed 1 base at V and 5 bases at J, with 3 bases between. CDR3 region: CASSLSETQYF. CDR3 coding DNA: TGCGCCAGCAGCTTGAGTGAGACCCAGTACTTC.